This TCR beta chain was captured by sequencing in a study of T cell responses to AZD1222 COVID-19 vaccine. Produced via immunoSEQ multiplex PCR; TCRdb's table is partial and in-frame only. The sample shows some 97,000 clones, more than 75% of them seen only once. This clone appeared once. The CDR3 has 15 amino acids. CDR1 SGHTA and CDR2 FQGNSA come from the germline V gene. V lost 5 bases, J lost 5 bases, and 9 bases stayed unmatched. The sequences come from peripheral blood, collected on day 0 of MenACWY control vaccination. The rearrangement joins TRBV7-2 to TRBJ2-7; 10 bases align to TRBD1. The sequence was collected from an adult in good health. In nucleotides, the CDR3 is TGTGCCAGCAGCGAATTTACCGGGACAGGGGACGAGCAGTACTTC. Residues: CASSEFTGTGDEQYF.